This T cell receptor (beta chain) was identified during a study of Graves' ophthalmopathy and Graves' hyperthyroidism. This CDR3 region has 16 residues. Germline CDR1 and CDR2: SGHAT and FQNNGV. The junction had 3 bases not matched to a gene; V was cut back by 1 base and J by 4 bases. The authors amplified TCR beta CDR3 regions, and they did so from RNA transcripts for repertoire sequencing. HTBI-primed first-round RT-PCR preceded second-round multiplex PCR. TCRdb used MiXCR to reprocess the multiplex PCR reads, holding one entry per CDR3 protein. This sample has some 350,000 distinct CDR3 sequences, with about 17% found just once.

The sequenced sample consisted of peripheral blood. This TCR derives from an adult woman with stable Graves' hyperthyroidism. V gene TRBV11-2 combines with J gene TRBJ2-2; 10 nucleotides align to TRBD2. CDR3 protein: CASSLGSGRSTGELFF. CDR3 bases: TGTGCCAGCAGCTTAGGTAGCGGGAGGAGCACCGGGGAGCTGTTTTTT. Based on the CDR3 plus reference TRBV11-2 and TRBJ2-2, the full variable domain is EAGVAQSPRYKIIEKRQSVAFWCNPISGHATLYWYQQILGQGPKLLIQFQNNGVVDDSQLPKDRFSAERLKGVDSTLKIQPAKLEDSAVYLCASSLGSGRSTGELFFGEGSRLTVL.